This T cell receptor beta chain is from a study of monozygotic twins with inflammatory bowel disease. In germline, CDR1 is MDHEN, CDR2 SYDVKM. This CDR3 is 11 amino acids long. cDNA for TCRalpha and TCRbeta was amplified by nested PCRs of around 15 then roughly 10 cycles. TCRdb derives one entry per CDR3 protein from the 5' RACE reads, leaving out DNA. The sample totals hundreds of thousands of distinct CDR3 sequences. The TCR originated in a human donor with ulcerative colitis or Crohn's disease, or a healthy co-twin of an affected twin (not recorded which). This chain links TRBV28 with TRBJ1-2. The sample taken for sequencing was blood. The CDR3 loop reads CASSVLGGYTF.